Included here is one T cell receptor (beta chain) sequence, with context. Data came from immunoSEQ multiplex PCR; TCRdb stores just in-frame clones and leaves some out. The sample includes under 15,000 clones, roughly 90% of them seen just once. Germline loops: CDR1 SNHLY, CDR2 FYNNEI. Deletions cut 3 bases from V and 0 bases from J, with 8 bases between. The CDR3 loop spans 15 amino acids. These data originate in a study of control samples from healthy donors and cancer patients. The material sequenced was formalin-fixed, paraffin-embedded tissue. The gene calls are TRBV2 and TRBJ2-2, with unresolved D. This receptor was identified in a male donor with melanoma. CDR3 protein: CASSDSRSNTGELFF. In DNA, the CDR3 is TGTGCCAGCAGTGATTCGAGATCGAACACCGGGGAGCTGTTTTTT.